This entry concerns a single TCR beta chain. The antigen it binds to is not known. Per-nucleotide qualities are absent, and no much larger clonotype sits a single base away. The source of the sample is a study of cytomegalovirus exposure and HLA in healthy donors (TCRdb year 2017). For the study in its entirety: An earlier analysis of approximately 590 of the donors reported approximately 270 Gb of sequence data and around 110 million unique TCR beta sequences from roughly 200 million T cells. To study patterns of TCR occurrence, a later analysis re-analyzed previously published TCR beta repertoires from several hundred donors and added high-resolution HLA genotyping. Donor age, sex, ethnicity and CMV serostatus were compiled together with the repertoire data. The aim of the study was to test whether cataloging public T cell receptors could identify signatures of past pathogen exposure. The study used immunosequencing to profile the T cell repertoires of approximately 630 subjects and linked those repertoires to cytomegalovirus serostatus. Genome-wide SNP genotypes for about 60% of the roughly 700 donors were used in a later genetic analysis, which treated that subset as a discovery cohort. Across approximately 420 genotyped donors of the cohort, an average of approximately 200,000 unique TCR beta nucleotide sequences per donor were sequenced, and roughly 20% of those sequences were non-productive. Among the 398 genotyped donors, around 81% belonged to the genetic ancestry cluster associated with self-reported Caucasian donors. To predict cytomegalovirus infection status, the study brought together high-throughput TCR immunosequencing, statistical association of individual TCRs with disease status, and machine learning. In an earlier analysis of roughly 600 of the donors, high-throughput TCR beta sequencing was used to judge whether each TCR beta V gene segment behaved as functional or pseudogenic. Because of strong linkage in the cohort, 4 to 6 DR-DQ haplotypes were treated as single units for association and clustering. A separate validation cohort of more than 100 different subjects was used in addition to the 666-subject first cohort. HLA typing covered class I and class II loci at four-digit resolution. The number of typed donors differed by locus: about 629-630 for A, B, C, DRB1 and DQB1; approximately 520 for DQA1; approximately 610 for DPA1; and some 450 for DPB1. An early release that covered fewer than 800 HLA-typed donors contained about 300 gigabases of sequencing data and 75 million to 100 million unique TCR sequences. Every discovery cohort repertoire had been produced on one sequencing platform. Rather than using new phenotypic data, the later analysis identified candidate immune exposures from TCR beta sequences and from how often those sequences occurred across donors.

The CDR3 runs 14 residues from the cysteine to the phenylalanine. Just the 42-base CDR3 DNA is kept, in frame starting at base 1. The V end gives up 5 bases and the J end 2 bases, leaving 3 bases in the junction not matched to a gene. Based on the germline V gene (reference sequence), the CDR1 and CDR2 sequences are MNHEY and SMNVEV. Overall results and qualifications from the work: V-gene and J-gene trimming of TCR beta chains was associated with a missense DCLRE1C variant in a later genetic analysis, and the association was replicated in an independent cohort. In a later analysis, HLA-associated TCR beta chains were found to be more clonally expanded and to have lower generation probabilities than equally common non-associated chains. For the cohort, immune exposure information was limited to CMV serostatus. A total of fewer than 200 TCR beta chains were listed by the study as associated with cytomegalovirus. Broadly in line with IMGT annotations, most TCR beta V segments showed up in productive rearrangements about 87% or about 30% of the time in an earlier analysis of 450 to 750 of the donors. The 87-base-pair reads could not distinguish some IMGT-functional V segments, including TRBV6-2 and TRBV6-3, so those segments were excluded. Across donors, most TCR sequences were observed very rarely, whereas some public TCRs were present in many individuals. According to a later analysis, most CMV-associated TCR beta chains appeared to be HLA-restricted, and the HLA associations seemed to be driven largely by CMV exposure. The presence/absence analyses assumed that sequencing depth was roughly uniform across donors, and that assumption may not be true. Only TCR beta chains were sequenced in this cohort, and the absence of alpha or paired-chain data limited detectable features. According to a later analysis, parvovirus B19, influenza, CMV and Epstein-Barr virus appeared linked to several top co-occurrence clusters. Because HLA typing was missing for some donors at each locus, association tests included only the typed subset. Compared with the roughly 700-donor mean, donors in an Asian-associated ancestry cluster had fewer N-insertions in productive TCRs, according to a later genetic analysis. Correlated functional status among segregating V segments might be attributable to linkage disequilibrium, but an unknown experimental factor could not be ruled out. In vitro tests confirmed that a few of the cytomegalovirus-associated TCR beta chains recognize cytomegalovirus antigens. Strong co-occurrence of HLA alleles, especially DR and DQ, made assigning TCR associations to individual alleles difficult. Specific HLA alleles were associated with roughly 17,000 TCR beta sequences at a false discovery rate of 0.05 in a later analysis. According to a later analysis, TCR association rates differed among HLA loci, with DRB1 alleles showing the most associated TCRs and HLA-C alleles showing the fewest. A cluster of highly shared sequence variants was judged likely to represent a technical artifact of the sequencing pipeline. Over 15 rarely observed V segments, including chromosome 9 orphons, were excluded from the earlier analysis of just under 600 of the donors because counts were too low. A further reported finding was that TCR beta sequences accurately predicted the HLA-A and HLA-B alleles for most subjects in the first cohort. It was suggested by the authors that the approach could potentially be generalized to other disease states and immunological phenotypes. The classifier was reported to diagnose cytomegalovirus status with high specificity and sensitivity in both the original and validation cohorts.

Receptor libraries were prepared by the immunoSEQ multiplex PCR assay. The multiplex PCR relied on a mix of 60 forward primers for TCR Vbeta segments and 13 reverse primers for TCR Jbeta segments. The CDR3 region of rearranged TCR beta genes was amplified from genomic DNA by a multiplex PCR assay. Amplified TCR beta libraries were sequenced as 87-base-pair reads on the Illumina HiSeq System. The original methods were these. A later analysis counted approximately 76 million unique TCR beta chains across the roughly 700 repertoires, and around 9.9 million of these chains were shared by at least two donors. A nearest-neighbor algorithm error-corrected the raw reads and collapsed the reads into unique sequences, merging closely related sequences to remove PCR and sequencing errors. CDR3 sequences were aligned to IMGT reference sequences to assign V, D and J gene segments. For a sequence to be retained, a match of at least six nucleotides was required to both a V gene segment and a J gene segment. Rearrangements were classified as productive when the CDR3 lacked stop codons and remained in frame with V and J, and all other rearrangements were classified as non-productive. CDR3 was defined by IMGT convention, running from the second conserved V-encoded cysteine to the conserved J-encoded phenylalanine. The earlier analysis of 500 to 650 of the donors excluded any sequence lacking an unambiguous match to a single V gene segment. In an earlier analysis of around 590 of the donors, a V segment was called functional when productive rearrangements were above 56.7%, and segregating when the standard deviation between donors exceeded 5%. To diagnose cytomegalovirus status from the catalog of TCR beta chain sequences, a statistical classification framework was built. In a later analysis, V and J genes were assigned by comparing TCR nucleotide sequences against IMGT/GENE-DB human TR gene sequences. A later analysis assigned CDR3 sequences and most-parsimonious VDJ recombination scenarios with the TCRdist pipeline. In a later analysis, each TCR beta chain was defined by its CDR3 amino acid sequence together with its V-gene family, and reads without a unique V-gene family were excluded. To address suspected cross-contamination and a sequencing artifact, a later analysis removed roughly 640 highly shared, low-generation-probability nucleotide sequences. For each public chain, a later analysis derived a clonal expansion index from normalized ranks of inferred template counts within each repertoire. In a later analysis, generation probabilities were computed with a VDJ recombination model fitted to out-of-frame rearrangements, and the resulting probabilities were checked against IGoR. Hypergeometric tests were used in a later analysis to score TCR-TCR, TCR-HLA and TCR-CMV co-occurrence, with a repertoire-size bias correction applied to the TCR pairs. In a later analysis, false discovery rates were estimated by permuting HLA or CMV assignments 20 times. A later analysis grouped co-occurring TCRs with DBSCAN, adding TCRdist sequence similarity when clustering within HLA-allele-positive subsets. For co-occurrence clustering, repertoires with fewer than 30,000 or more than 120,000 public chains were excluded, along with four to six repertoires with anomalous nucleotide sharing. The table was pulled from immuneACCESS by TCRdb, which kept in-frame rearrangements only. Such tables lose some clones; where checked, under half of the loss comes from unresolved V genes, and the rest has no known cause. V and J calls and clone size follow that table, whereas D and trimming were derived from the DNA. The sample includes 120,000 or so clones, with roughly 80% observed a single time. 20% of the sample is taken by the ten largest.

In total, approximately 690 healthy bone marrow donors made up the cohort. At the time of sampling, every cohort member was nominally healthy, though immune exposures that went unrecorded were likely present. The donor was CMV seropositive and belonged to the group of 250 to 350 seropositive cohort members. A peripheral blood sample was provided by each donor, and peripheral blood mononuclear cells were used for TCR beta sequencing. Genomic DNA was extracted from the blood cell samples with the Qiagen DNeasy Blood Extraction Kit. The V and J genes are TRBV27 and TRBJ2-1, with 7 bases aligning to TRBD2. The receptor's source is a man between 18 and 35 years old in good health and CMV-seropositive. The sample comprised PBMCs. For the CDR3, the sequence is CASSPGTTYNEQFF. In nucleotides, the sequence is TGTGCCAGCAGTCCCGGGACTACCTACAATGAGCAGTTCTTC.